The present TCR beta chain was sequenced within a study of technical replicates of blood from several donors. Profiled with immunoSEQ multiplex PCR; TCRdb holds only in-frame clones, not every one. The sample includes 70,000 to 95,000 clones, about 94% seen only once; the top ten take 0.24%. The CDR3 runs to 15 residues. V was pared by 2 bases and J by 4 bases, with 5 bases of the junction left unmatched. The V gene's germline CDR1 is SGHTA and CDR2 FQGTGA. The rearrangement links TRBV7-3 to TRBJ1-1; 9 bases align to TRBD1. The sequence was collected from a human donor in good health. The sequencing sample was made of T cells isolated from PBMCs. CDR3 sequence: CASSLQADRGTEAFF. CDR3 sequence (DNA): TGTGCCAGCAGCTTACAGGCGGACAGGGGCACTGAAGCTTTCTTT.